A selection of T cell receptor beta chains follows, all from one sample in a study of blood T cell repertoires in COVID-19. Assay used: immunoSEQ multiplex PCR; TCRdb lists only in-frame clones, some missing. The data show about 180,000 clones, with about 89% seen just once and under 2% held by the top ten. Sequenced material: peripheral blood. These receptors were collected from a young man who had recovered from COVID-19. CDR3s include the opening cysteine and the closing phenylalanine or tryptophan. Each record gives: clone size, CDR3 length, J gene, D gene, V gene, CDR3 DNA, CDR3 protein. A D gene is named only where the DNA matches it firmly. Expanded clones get a size class; other rows say once, few or many, or leave the size out.

size: -
length: 15
J: TRBJ2-1
D: TRBD2
V: TRBV6-5
DNA: TGTGCCAGCAGTTACTCCCGCGGGAGGGCCGATGAGCAGTTCTTC
CDR3: CASSYSRGRADEQFF

size: -
length: 14
J: TRBJ2-5
D: TRBD2
V: TRBV14
DNA: TGTGCCAGCAGCCTCCAAGCGGGAGCTGAGACCCAGTACTTC
CDR3: CASSLQAGAETQYF

size: -
length: 10
J: TRBJ1-3
D: -
V: TRBV5-5
DNA: TGTGCCAGCACTCGGGAGCGCATATATTTT
CDR3: CASTRERIYF

size: -
length: 14
J: TRBJ2-3
D: -
V: TRBV28
DNA: TGTGCCAGCAGTTTAATACGCAGGGGAGATACGCAGTATTTT
CDR3: CASSLIRRGDTQYF

size: once
length: 15
J: TRBJ1-3
D: -
V: TRBV18
DNA: TGTGCCAGCTCACCAGGGCAGATTGACCTAAACACCATATATTTT
CDR3: CASSPGQIDLNTIYF

size: -
length: 16
J: TRBJ2-1
D: TRBD1
V: TRBV2
DNA: TGTGCCAGCAGCCCCCGGCGGGACAGGGGGCGCAATGAGCAGTTCTTC
CDR3: CASSPRRDRGRNEQFF

size: once
length: 14
J: TRBJ1-3
D: TRBD1
V: TRBV6-5
DNA: TGTGCCAGCTTGGTGGGACAGGGTGGAAACACCATATATTTT
CDR3: CASLVGQGGNTIYF

size: once
length: 14
J: TRBJ1-1
D: -
V: TRBV7-3
DNA: TGTGCCAGCAGCCCCGTCCGCCAAGCCACTGAAGCTTTCTTT
CDR3: CASSPVRQATEAFF

size: once
length: 12
J: TRBJ2-7
D: -
V: TRBV28
DNA: TGTGCCAGTAGATTTGTTATGAACGAGCAGTACTTC
CDR3: CASRFVMNEQYF

size: few
length: 17
J: TRBJ1-1
D: TRBD1
V: TRBV5-1
DNA: TGCGCCAGCAGCTTATTAGGGACAGGCCTTATGAACACTGAAGCTTTCTTT
CDR3: CASSLLGTGLMNTEAFF

size: -
length: 11
J: TRBJ1-5
D: -
V: TRBV6-1
DNA: TGTGCCAGCAGTGAGTCCTGGCCCCAGCATTTT
CDR3: CASSESWPQHF

size: -
length: 14
J: TRBJ1-5
D: -
V: TRBV6-5
DNA: TGTGCCAGCCTAGACTCGACCCGGAGGCAGCCCCAGCATTTT
CDR3: CASLDSTRRQPQHF

size: -
length: 13
J: TRBJ1-5
D: TRBD1
V: TRBV7-2
DNA: TGTGCCAGCAGCGGACAGGCACAGCAGCCCCAGCATTTT
CDR3: CASSGQAQQPQHF

size: -
length: 15
J: TRBJ2-3
D: -
V: TRBV6-2/TRBV6-3
DNA: TGTGCCAGCAGTTACGGAGCGCAATACACAGATACGCAGTATTTT
CDR3: CASSYGAQYTDTQYF

size: -
length: 17
J: TRBJ2-3
D: TRBD2
V: TRBV7-2
DNA: TGTGCCAGCAGCCGCGGGGGGCTAGCGGGAGCCACAGATACGCAGTATTTT
CDR3: CASSRGGLAGATDTQYF

size: many
length: 14
J: TRBJ2-3
D: -
V: TRBV25-1
DNA: TGTGCCACCCGAAGAGGGAGCCTCACAGATACGCAGTATTTT
CDR3: CATRRGSLTDTQYF

size: -
length: 15
J: TRBJ2-5
D: TRBD2
V: TRBV7-2
DNA: TGTGCCAGCAGCCCGTGGAGCGGGAGACAGGAGACCCAGTACTTC
CDR3: CASSPWSGRQETQYF

size: -
length: 15
J: TRBJ1-5
D: -
V: TRBV6-2/TRBV6-3
DNA: TGTGCCAGCAGTTACTCGGGGCAGTTACATCAGCCCCAGCATTTT
CDR3: CASSYSGQLHQPQHF

size: -
length: 12
J: TRBJ1-1
D: -
V: TRBV5-6
DNA: TGTGCCAGCAGCTTCGTTAACACTGAAGCTTTCTTT
CDR3: CASSFVNTEAFF

size: -
length: 15
J: TRBJ2-6
D: -
V: TRBV7-2
DNA: TGTGCCAGCAGCTTCGGGGGAGCTGGGGCCAACGTCCTGACTTTC
CDR3: CASSFGGAGANVLTF

size: once
length: 13
J: TRBJ2-1
D: -
V: TRBV9
DNA: TGTGCCAGCAGCCCGAACGGGTTTAATGAGCAGTTCTTC
CDR3: CASSPNGFNEQFF

size: -
length: 16
J: TRBJ1-5
D: TRBD1
V: TRBV28
DNA: TGTGCCAGCAGTGAACTCCTCAGGGGGTCGGATCAGCCCCAGCATTTT
CDR3: CASSELLRGSDQPQHF

size: -
length: 14
J: TRBJ2-2
D: -
V: TRBV4-2
DNA: TGTGCCAGCAGCCCACACAGAAACACCGGGGAGCTGTTTTTT
CDR3: CASSPHRNTGELFF

size: -
length: 15
J: TRBJ2-2
D: TRBD1
V: TRBV28
DNA: TGTGCCAGCAGTGGGGACAGGGAATACACCGGGGAGCTGTTTTTT
CDR3: CASSGDREYTGELFF

size: -
length: 17
J: TRBJ2-1
D: -
V: TRBV13
DNA: TGTGCCAGCAGCTTATATCTTGGAGAGGGACACTACAATGAGCAGTTCTTC
CDR3: CASSLYLGEGHYNEQFF

size: -
length: 15
J: TRBJ2-2
D: -
V: TRBV6-5
DNA: TGTGCCAGCAGTTACGGTCGGGGGTCCACCGGGGAGCTGTTTTTT
CDR3: CASSYGRGSTGELFF

size: once
length: 13
J: TRBJ2-1
D: -
V: TRBV29-1
DNA: TGCAGCTCGGAGGAAGGGAGCTACAATGAGCAGTTCTTC
CDR3: CSSEEGSYNEQFF

size: -
length: 17
J: TRBJ1-6
D: TRBD1
V: TRBV18
DNA: TGTGCCAGCTCACAAAACCCAACCGGGACAGTCAGGTCACCCCTCCACTTT
CDR3: CASSQNPTGTVRSPLHF

size: -
length: 12
J: TRBJ2-1
D: -
V: TRBV20-1
DNA: TGCAGTGCTAGTCTAATCCGCAATGAGCAGTTCTTC
CDR3: CSASLIRNEQFF

size: -
length: 12
J: TRBJ2-7
D: TRBD2
V: TRBV20-1
DNA: TGCAGTGCTAGTCAGTCACTAGCGGAGCAGTACTTC
CDR3: CSASQSLAEQYF

size: -
length: 17
J: TRBJ2-3
D: TRBD2
V: TRBV9
DNA: TGTGCCAGCAGCTTTACGACTAGCGGGAGGGATGGGGATACGCAGTATTTT
CDR3: CASSFTTSGRDGDTQYF

size: once
length: 20
J: TRBJ2-3
D: TRBD2
V: TRBV5-4
DNA: TGTGCCAGCAGCGCCGGACTAGCGGGAGGCCCATCCCCTAGCACAGATACGCAGTATTTT
CDR3: CASSAGLAGGPSPSTDTQYF

size: -
length: 15
J: TRBJ2-2
D: -
V: TRBV5-4
DNA: TGTGCCAGCAGCCCGGACAGTACGAACACCGGGGAGCTGTTTTTT
CDR3: CASSPDSTNTGELFF

size: once
length: 15
J: TRBJ1-3
D: -
V: TRBV9
DNA: TGTGCCAGCAGCGTAGTAGGAGCCTCTGGAAACACCATATATTTT
CDR3: CASSVVGASGNTIYF

size: -
length: 14
J: TRBJ1-4
D: TRBD1
V: TRBV5-4
DNA: TGTGCCAGCAGCCCGGACAGGGGGCTGAAAAAACTGTTTTTT
CDR3: CASSPDRGLKKLFF

size: -
length: 16
J: TRBJ2-1
D: TRBD1
V: TRBV9
DNA: TGTGCCAGCAGCCCCCCGACAGGGAGCTCCTACAATGAGCAGTTCTTC
CDR3: CASSPPTGSSYNEQFF

size: once
length: 17
J: TRBJ2-7
D: -
V: TRBV27
DNA: TGTGCCAGCAGTCTTGGGGCTGGGGGCAGGGTAGGTTATGAGCAGTACTTC
CDR3: CASSLGAGGRVGYEQYF

size: -
length: 13
J: TRBJ2-1
D: TRBD1
V: TRBV29-1
DNA: TGCAGCGTTGCAGGGGGCGGGTACAATGAGCAGTTCTTC
CDR3: CSVAGGGYNEQFF

size: -
length: 13
J: TRBJ1-1
D: TRBD1
V: TRBV7-6
DNA: TGTGCCAGCAGCCAAGGGACAGACACTGAAGCTTTCTTT
CDR3: CASSQGTDTEAFF

size: -
length: 13
J: TRBJ2-7
D: TRBD1
V: TRBV27
DNA: TGTGCCAGCAGCCTTGGCAGGGGGTACGAGCAGTACTTC
CDR3: CASSLGRGYEQYF

size: -
length: 16
J: TRBJ1-1
D: -
V: TRBV5-6
DNA: TGTGCCAGCAGCTTGGCCGGGTCAGGGGCGCCCCGGAGGGCTTTCTTT
CDR3: CASSLAGSGAPRRAFF

size: -
length: 17
J: TRBJ1-3
D: TRBD1
V: TRBV28
DNA: TGTGCCAGCAGTTTTCCGGGGGACAGGGGAGTTGGAAACACCATATATTTT
CDR3: CASSFPGDRGVGNTIYF

size: -
length: 16
J: TRBJ2-6
D: -
V: TRBV9
DNA: TGTGCCAGCAGCCTAGACCAGGGCTCTGGGGCCAACGTCCTGACTTTC
CDR3: CASSLDQGSGANVLTF

size: -
length: 14
J: TRBJ2-5
D: TRBD1
V: TRBV6-2/TRBV6-3
DNA: TGTGCCAGCAGTGAGGACAGGGGGATAGAGACCCAGTACTTC
CDR3: CASSEDRGIETQYF

size: -
length: 16
J: TRBJ2-1
D: TRBD2
V: TRBV9
DNA: TGTGCCAGCAGCCTTAGAGCGGGAGTTAAAGGGAATGAGCAGTTCTTC
CDR3: CASSLRAGVKGNEQFF

size: -
length: 15
J: TRBJ2-7
D: TRBD2
V: TRBV10-3
DNA: TGTGCCATCAGTGAGTCAGGAGCGGGGGAATACGAGCAGTACTTC
CDR3: CAISESGAGEYEQYF

size: -
length: 15
J: TRBJ2-7
D: TRBD2
V: TRBV11-2
DNA: TGTGCCAGCAGCTTAGAGGGCGGGAGCTCCTACGAGCAGTACTTC
CDR3: CASSLEGGSSYEQYF

size: -
length: 15
J: TRBJ2-2
D: TRBD2
V: TRBV5-4
DNA: TGTGCCAGCAGCTTGGAGGGGACTAGGACCGGGGAGCTGTTTTTT
CDR3: CASSLEGTRTGELFF

size: -
length: 14
J: TRBJ2-5
D: -
V: TRBV2
DNA: TGTGCCAGCAAAGGGGGACGGTACCAAGAGACCCAGTACTTC
CDR3: CASKGGRYQETQYF

size: -
length: 16
J: TRBJ2-7
D: TRBD1
V: TRBV6-5
DNA: TGTGCCAGCAGTTACGGAGTAGGACAGGGACGTAACGAGCAGTACTTC
CDR3: CASSYGVGQGRNEQYF

size: few
length: 12
J: TRBJ2-2
D: -
V: TRBV2
DNA: TGTGCCAGCAGCAGGGACACCGGGGAGCTGTTTTTT
CDR3: CASSRDTGELFF

size: -
length: 13
J: TRBJ1-2
D: TRBD1
V: TRBV18
DNA: TGTGCCAGCTCATCCGGACAGGGTTATGGCTACACCTTC
CDR3: CASSSGQGYGYTF

size: -
length: 14
J: TRBJ1-6
D: -
V: TRBV6-6
DNA: TGTGCCAGCAGTTACGGGCAGAAGAATTCACCCCTCCACTTT
CDR3: CASSYGQKNSPLHF

size: once
length: 15
J: TRBJ1-1
D: -
V: TRBV9
DNA: TGTGCCAGCAGCCCACCCCAGCAGGGAGGGGGTGAAGCTTTCTTT
CDR3: CASSPPQQGGGEAFF

size: -
length: 16
J: TRBJ2-1
D: -
V: TRBV20-1
DNA: TGCAGTGCTAGTCTCCCCGGCGGGGGCGGCAGTCGGGAGCAGTTCTTC
CDR3: CSASLPGGGGSREQFF